This TCR beta chain was found in a study of neoadjuvant anti-PD-1 for oral cavity cancer. At the level of the study: Around day 43, patients without progression received a fourth nivolumab dose before surgery. General study results and limits: Post-nivolumab, blood T cell clonality was significantly elevated in non-responders.

Blood libraries mostly used approximately 450 ng genomic DNA, six replicates each. Profiling relied on immunoSEQ multiplex PCR, and the TCRdb table lists in-frame clones only, not all of them. The table includes more than 50,000 clones, 70% to 85% detected once. Points on this clone: Antigen: not known.

The sequenced sample was PBMCs, obtained before nivolumab (anti-PD-1) treatment. The receptor comes from a person between 35 and 79 years old with oral cavity squamous cell carcinoma.

As DNA, the CDR3 is TGCGCCAGCAGCTTGGGACAGGGTGACTATGGCTACACCTTC. Protein sequence: CASSLGQGDYGYTF. The chain is built from TRBV5-1 and TRBJ1-2; 7 nucleotides agree with TRBD1. CDR3 length: 14 residues. With 0 bases clipped from V and 3 bases from J, the junction kept 2 bases outside the gene matches. Germline lookup yields CDR1 SGHRS and CDR2 YFSETQ.